The 4 T cell receptor beta chains below come from one sample, sequenced in a study of blood T cells in healthy people across ages. A second PCR of 7 to 11 cycles used a sample-barcoded 5' primer and a J-beta primer mix. TCRdb re-called the 5' RACE reads through MiXCR, storing one row per CDR3 protein. The data contain about 800,000 distinct CDR3 sequences, 25% of them seen just once; the ten biggest clones take up approximately 4%. The sample was also linked to a second study, of T cells of mothers and their children.

The specimen was blood. These receptors all stem from a boy aged 10-17 years in good health.

This clonotype was counted between two and nine times. The chain employs TRBV4-1 and TRBJ2-2; no firm D call. V was shortened by 1 base and J by 9 bases, with 3 bases between the two germline ends. This CDR3 comprises 11 residues. Germline CDR1 MGHRA, CDR2 YSYEKL. The chain's CDR3 is CASSQARELFF. CDR3 bases: TGCGCCAGCAGCCAAGCCCGGGAGCTGTTTTTT.

This chain uses TRBV20-1 with TRBJ2-7; D gene ambiguous. In germline, CDR1 is DFQATT, CDR2 SNEGSKA (reference sequence). V gave up 3 bases and J gave up 2 bases, with 11 bases separating them. The CDR3 loop spans 13 amino acids. CDR3 sequence: CSASSQSPYEQYF. The CDR3 bases are TGCAGTGCTAGTTCCCAGAGCCCCTACGAGCAGTACTTC.

This clonotype came up a few times. V usage is TRBV28 and J usage is TRBJ2-1; D not resolved. Germline-derived CDR1 and CDR2 are MDHEN and SYDVKM. This CDR3 is built from 15 residues. Between the trimmed V and J ends, which lost 6 bases and 0 bases, there was a span of 12 bases. The CDR3 DNA is TGTGCCAGCAGCGAGGATGGGGTCTCCTACAATGAGCAGTTCTTC. Encoded protein: CASSEDGVSYNEQFF.

This chain uses TRBV7-2 with TRBJ2-7, with 12 bases fitting TRBD2. Germline loops: CDR1 SGHTA, CDR2 FQGNSA. This CDR3 comprises 15 residues. The V gene end was trimmed by 6 bases and the J gene end by 7 bases; junction bases not matched to a gene: 10. CDR3 in amino acids: CASRNLAGGLLEQYF. DNA of the CDR3: TGTGCCAGCAGGAACCTAGCGGGAGGGCTCCTGGAGCAGTACTTC.